The T cell receptor beta chain described here comes from a study of blood T cell repertoires in COVID-19. In the study overall: The analysed material was cDNA or gDNA that came from T cells, B-cell-depleted T cells, or PBMCs.

This clone was detected ten times or more. Authors' methods: Scientists estimated how many nucleated cells there were by amplifying reference gene primers. Here immunoSEQ multiplex PCR was the method, and the copy in TCRdb shows in-frame clones only, minus some. V and J calls and clone size follow that table, whereas D and trimming were derived from the DNA. The sample records some 97,000 clones, roughly 79% being singletons. Source material: peripheral blood. The clonotype comes from a man between 65 and 85 years old with active or convalescent COVID-19.

The CDR3 loop reads CASSLVAIMGSNQPQHF. The CDR3 DNA is TGTGCCAGCAGCTTAGTGGCGATTATGGGCAGCAATCAGCCCCAGCATTTT. V and J are TRBV11-2 and TRBJ1-5; D is undetermined. Trimming pared 1 base from V and 1 base from J, leaving 14 bases between. The CDR3 is 17 amino acids. The germline gives CDR1 SGHAT, CDR2 FQNNGV.